The clone carrying this TCR beta chain was picked up one time. Its cognate antigen is unknown. This entry belongs to a study of stem cell transplantation in POMP-related autoinflammatory disease. Study in general: The study hypothesized thymoproteasome defects skew the TRB repertoire via impaired CD8+ selection. Study-level results: Fewer unique TRB V-J gene pairings were identified in patients with PRAID. Across all analyzed T-cell subsets, patients with PRAID tended toward reduced diversity and increased clonality.

Prominent immunodeficiency with autoinflammation defined PRAID. The assay was immunoSEQ multiplex PCR, and TCRdb's table has in-frame clones only and misses some. The table lists 8,600 or so clones, more than 85% of them singletons, with 2.5% to 3.5% in the top ten. CDR1 and CDR2 (germline): MNHNS, SASEGT. This CDR3 has 18 residues. V shed 1 base, J shed 1 base, and the junction held 11 bases outside the gene matches. Sample: CD8+ T cells from PBMCs, taken before stem cell transplantation. J is TRBJ2-7 and V is TRBV6-1, with TRBD2 identical over 9 bases. The sequence derives from a human donor with POMP-related autoinflammation and immune dysregulation (PRAID). CDR3 in DNA: TGTGCCAGCAGTGAAGGCCGGGTGGGGACTAGCCTTTCCTACGAGCAGTACTTC. Protein: CASSEGRVGTSLSYEQYF.